This T cell receptor beta chain stems from a study of blood T cell repertoires in COVID-19 (dated by TCRdb to 2018 to 2021). Context from the whole study: Collaborator samples came from the United States, Italy and Spain and covered acute and convalescent phases of COVID-19. The material from the prospective study consisted of cDNA or gDNA derived from T cells, B-cell-depleted T cells, or PBMCs. Deeply sampled blood TCRbeta repertoires from subjects exposed to, actively infected with, or recovered from COVID-19 were included in the dataset. The repertoires were released in a freely available public database meant as a resource for research on the immune response to SARS-CoV-2. Samples were obtained from the ongoing ImmuneRACE study (first 160 participants) and from over 1,000 subjects provided by 6 global collaborators. Nearly every sample came with metadata listing a de-identified subject ID, COVID-19 status, age in years and sex. Where available, HLA class I and class II types were obtained from metadata supplied by the sample provider rather than from assay-based typing. Results and caveats for the whole study, not just this receptor: How much clinical and demographic metadata was included differed by source and by participant, and the metadata was provided uncurated.

Collaborating institutions collected whole blood in K2EDTA tubes following their own protocols. Collaborator samples were shipped for TCRbeta analysis as frozen whole blood, isolated PBMCs, or DNA extracted from either sample type. TCRbeta CDR3 regions were amplified from genomic DNA by means of the immunoSEQ Assay, a bias-controlled multiplex PCR. The original methods were these. Nucleated cell counts per sample were estimated from amplification of reference gene primers within the assay. To quantify the absolute abundance of each unique TCRbeta CDR3 rearrangement, sequence reads were collapsed and filtered. For each sample, productive Simpson clonality was calculated by taking the square root of Simpson's diversity index across productive rearrangements. TCRdb's version of the immuneACCESS table is confined to in-frame rearrangements and falls short of the full clone set. An unresolved V gene accounts for under half of the shortfall where checked; the remainder is of unknown origin. That table supplies the V and J calls and clone size; D and trimming were determined from the DNA. The sample records over 50,000 clones, approximately 88% of which are singletons. The top ten constitute less than 4% of the sample.

A note on this clone: Its target antigen remains unknown. Within one base of it there is no much larger clone, and no base qualities were kept.

Trimming at the junction amounts to 7 bases on V and 5 bases on J, and the germline ends lie 8 bases apart. The CDR3, from cysteine to phenylalanine, totals 12 residues. CDR3 DNA is the only sequence kept; it has 36 bases, read in frame from the first base. The germline V gene (reference sequence) supplies CDR1 SEHNR and CDR2 FQNEAQ. This sequence uses TRBV7-9 and TRBJ2-2, with TRBD2 tentatively as D gene (5 bases match). The clonotype was recovered from a human donor in a cohort sampled during active COVID-19. Source material: peripheral blood. The CDR3 has the sequence CASMGETGELFF. The DNA sequence follows: TGTGCCAGCATGGGAGAGACCGGGGAGCTGTTTTTT. Where the CDR3 stops, the reference TRBV7-9 and TRBJ2-2 genes take over; the full variable domain is DTGVSQNPRHKITKRGQNVTFRCDPISEHNRLYWYRQTLGQGPEFLTYFQNEAQLEKSRLLSDRFSAERPKGSFSTLEIQRTEQGDSAMYLCASMGETGELFFGEGSRLTVL.